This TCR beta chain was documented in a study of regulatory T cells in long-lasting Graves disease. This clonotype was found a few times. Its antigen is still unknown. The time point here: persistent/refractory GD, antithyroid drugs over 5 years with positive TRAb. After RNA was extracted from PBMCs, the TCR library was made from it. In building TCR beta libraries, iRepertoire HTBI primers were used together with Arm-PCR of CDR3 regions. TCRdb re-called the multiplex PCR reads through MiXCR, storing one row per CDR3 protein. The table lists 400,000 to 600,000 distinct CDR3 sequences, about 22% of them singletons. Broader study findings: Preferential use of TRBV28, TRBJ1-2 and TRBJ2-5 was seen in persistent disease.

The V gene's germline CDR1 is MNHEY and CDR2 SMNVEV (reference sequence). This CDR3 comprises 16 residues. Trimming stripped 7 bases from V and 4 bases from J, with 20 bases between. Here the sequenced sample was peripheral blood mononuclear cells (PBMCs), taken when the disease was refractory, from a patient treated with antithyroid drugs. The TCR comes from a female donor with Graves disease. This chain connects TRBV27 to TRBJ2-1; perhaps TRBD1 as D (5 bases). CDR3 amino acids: CASTRTPGLGYNEQFF. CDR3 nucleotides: TGTGCCAGCACCAGGACACCGGGCTTGGGTTACAATGAGCAGTTCTTC.